This T cell receptor (beta chain) is drawn from a study of immune evolution from preneoplasia to lung adenocarcinoma (dated by TCRdb to the early 2020s). As for the study more broadly: The study combined immune gene expression, TCR sequencing and multiplex immunofluorescence to profile immune contexture across lung adenocarcinoma precursors and invasive adenocarcinoma. Resected precursor lesions (AAH, AIS, MIA) and invasive adenocarcinomas were compared with paired morphologically normal lung tissue. Sample size was determined by specimen availability and not by a prior power calculation. The immune data were integrated with whole exome sequencing and methylation data from the same cohort of nodules. The overall cohort comprised 45 to 55 patients with pulmonary nodules who underwent surgical resection. A total of some 53 patients contributed TCR sequencing data. According to the study, 90 to 130 samples went through TCR sequencing. Class I HLA alleles were inferred from exome data with POLYSOLVER, and allele-specific HLA loss was detected with LOHHLA. Study-level results and caveats: Normal lung had the highest top T cell clone frequencies, and these frequencies appeared to fall progressively from AAH through AIS, MIA and invasive adenocarcinoma. Findings were based on association rather than direct causation; larger cohorts with long-term follow-up and longitudinal biopsies were deemed needed. All patients were from Japan and China, so applicability to Western populations was uncertain. Clonality was highest in normal lung, while later-stage lesions appeared to have lower clonality but higher T cell density and diversity.

The patients had resection in Japan or China between the mid-2010s and the late 2010s. Two lung cancer pathologists independently reviewed H&E slides to confirm the histologic diagnosis of every case. FFPE tissue was used for DNA isolation with the AllPrep DNA/RNA FFPE Kit. A remark on this clone: This receptor's antigen is unknown. Qualities for individual bases were not recorded, and no much larger clone is one base off.

Sequences SGHAT (CDR1) and FQNNGV (CDR2) are obtained from the germline V gene. The V end gives up 1 base and the J end 4 bases, leaving 10 bases in the junction not matched to a gene. From the cysteine up to the phenylalanine, the CDR3 has a length of 16 residues. The DNA shown is the 48-base CDR3, in frame from base 1. Using the immunoSEQ hsTCRbeta Kit, TCR beta CDR3 regions were sequenced from DNA. The original pipeline was this. TCR sequencing data were analysed with the ImmunoSEQ Analyzer. T cell clonality was defined as 1 minus Pielou's evenness computed on productive rearrangements. T cell diversity was measured with the inverse Simpson index on productive templates. T cell density was expressed as TCR beta template counts normalized to usable DNA, with usable DNA estimated by amplifying and sequencing housekeeping genes. TCR metrics were compared across histologic stages using two-sided Kruskal-Wallis tests. Sourced from immuneACCESS, this table was stored by TCRdb with only in-frame sequences that have V and J called. A share of the clones is absent; for the studies checked, an unresolved V gene accounts for under half, and the remainder has no known explanation. V, J and clone size are those of that table, while D and trimming were read from the DNA. The sample records approximately 5,000 clones, roughly 79% of which are singletons. 11% of the sample belongs to the ten largest clones.

The sequenced material came from FFPE adjacent normal lung tissue. The chain links TRBV11-2 with TRBJ2-7; TRBD2 aligns with 7 central bases. The clonotype originates from a donor older than 65 with lung adenocarcinoma. The CDR3 protein is CASSLGLAGQDYEQYF. The DNA sequence is TGTGCCAGCAGCTTAGGACTAGCAGGCCAGGATTACGAGCAGTACTTC.